Each of the 32 T cell receptor beta chains below was sequenced from the same sample in a study of early stage breast cancer tumors. Libraries were prepared by immunoSEQ multiplex PCR; TCRdb keeps only in-frame clonotypes and omits some of them. The repertoire holds 45,000 to 65,000 clones, with around 80% as singletons. Sequencing was done on a sample of blood. These receptor sequences come from a person in their 40s with breast cancer.

The chain couples TRBV1 to TRBJ2-3; the tabulated D call, TRBD2, remains unverified against the DNA. TRBV1 is described as a pseudogene. The CDR3 totals 16 residues. In DNA form, the CDR3 reads TGCACCAGCAGCCCCAACACCCACCTACAGCGGGAGAAGCAGTATTTT. Translating gives CTSSPNTHLQREKQYF.

This sequence joins TRBV6-1 and TRBJ1-3, with D perhaps TRBD1 (6 bases). The V and J ends lost 6 bases and 0 bases respectively, with 12 bases between them. CDR1 and CDR2 from the germline V gene are MNHNS and SASEGT. This CDR3 region has 15 residues. In nucleotides, the CDR3 is TGTGCCAGCAGCGACAGGCGTAGCTCTGGAAACACCATATATTTT. Its translation: CASSDRRSSGNTIYF.

The chain uses TRBV18 and TRBJ2-5; possible D gene TRBD1, 5 bases. The J call is uncertain, as TRBJ2-7 better fits the DNA end. The CDR3 covers 15 residues. The germline gives CDR1 KGHSH, CDR2 LQKENI. In DNA, the CDR3 is TGTGCCAGCTCACCCCTTCGGCAGGGAATGTCCGAGCAGTACTTC. Translating gives CASSPLRQGMSEQYF.

There are a few counts of this clone. V usage is TRBV11-2 and J usage is TRBJ2-7; no clear D. With 5 bases removed from V and 3 bases from J, the gap between germline ends came to 11 bases. The CDR3 runs to 13 residues. Germline V CDR1 and CDR2: SGHAT, FQNNGV. This CDR3 is CASSVSRVYEQYF. The CDR3 DNA reads as TGTGCCAGCAGCGTCTCTCGGGTCTACGAGCAGTACTTC.

The sample holds a few counts of this clone. The V gene is TRBV19, the J gene TRBJ1-2, with TRBD1 matching 8 bases. Trimming cost V 5 bases and J 8 bases; bases outside gene matches: 7. Germline V gene data show CDR1 as LNHDA and CDR2 as SQIVND (reference sequence). The CDR3 length is 13 residues. The CDR3 bases are TGTGCCAGTAGTGCCCAGGGGGCGCAGGGCTACACCTTC. It codes for CASSAQGAQGYTF.

In its sample, this clone was seen once. This chain connects TRBV2 to TRBJ2-5, with TRBD2 matching 9 bases. The V and J ends lost 6 bases and 1 base, in that order; junction bases with no gene match: 6. This CDR3 has 15 amino acids. Germline values: CDR1 SNHLY, CDR2 FYNNEI. CDR3 nucleotides: TGTGCCAGCAGGGAGGCTAGCGGGATCCAAGAGACCCAGTACTTC. Translated, it gives CASREASGIQETQYF. Full variable domain (missing parts from reference TRBV2 and TRBJ2-5): EPEVTQTPSHQVTQMGQEVILRCVPISNHLYFYWYRQILGQKVEFLVSFYNNEISEKSEIFDDQFSVERPDGSNFTLKIRSTKLEDSAMYFCASREASGIQETQYFGPGTRLLVL.

The CDR3 protein is CASSYTRGEYNEQFF. In nucleotides, the CDR3 is TGTGCCAGCAGTTACACCCGCGGGGAATACAATGAGCAGTTCTTC. This chain links TRBV6-5 with TRBJ2-1, with a possible D match to TRBD2 (6 bases). The CDR3 loop spans 15 amino acids. Per the germline V gene, CDR1 is MNHEY and CDR2 is SVGAGI. V lost 2 bases to trimming and J lost 4 bases, with 12 bases between them.

This clone was seen just once. This chain links TRBV18 with TRBJ1-2; D is unclear. The CDR3 spans 14 residues. V was clipped by 0 bases and J by 4 bases, with 9 bases between them. Germline V gene sequence: CDR1 KGHSH, CDR2 LQKENI. CDR3 residues: CASSPPAVAYGYTF. CDR3 nucleotides: TGTGCCAGCTCACCACCGGCCGTGGCCTATGGCTACACCTTC.

This chain connects TRBV6-1 to TRBJ1-1; D is undetermined. Germline CDR1 MNHNS, CDR2 SASEGT. This CDR3 contains 14 residues. V was pared by 3 bases and J by 1 base, with 9 bases between. CDR3 in amino acids: CASSEVGRNTEAFF. CDR3 DNA sequence: TGTGCCAGCAGTGAGGTCGGCAGGAACACTGAAGCTTTCTTT.

The genes are TRBV2 and TRBJ1-4; D might be TRBD1 (6 bases). Per the germline V gene, CDR1 is SNHLY and CDR2 is FYNNEI. The length of the CDR3 is 15 residues. Deletions cut 7 bases from V and 5 bases from J, with 17 bases between. Here the CDR3 DNA reads TGTGCCAGCATTATGAGCGGGGGCTGGAATGAAAAACTGTTTTTT. Encoded protein: CASIMSGGWNEKLFF.

This chain links TRBV9 with TRBJ2-7, with 14 bases that match TRBD2. CDR3 size: 15 residues. Germline loops: CDR1 SGDLS, CDR2 YYNGEE. With V trimmed by 2 bases and J by 6 bases, 4 bases remained unmatched. CDR3 DNA sequence: TGTGCCAGCAGCGTCGGACTAGCGGGAGGTGGCGAGCAGTACTTC. This encodes CASSVGLAGGGEQYF.

The V and J genes are TRBV30 and TRBJ2-7, with 7 bases aligning to TRBD1. From germline, CDR1 is GTSNPN and CDR2 SVGIG (reference sequence). The V gene end was trimmed by 6 bases and the J gene end by 2 bases; junction bases not matched to a gene: 4. CDR3 size: 12 residues. CDR3 nucleotides: TGTGCCTGCAGACAGGGACCCTACGAGCAGTACTTC. It encodes CACRQGPYEQYF.

This chain uses TRBV10-1 with TRBJ2-2; D remains unclear. The V gene lost 11 bases and the J gene lost 0 bases, with 10 bases spanning the gap. The CDR3 runs 13 residues. CDR1 is WNHNN and CDR2 is SYGVQD in the germline V gene (reference sequence). CDR3 coding DNA: TGCGCCTCCAAGGATGCGAACACCGGGGAGCTGTTTTTT. Translated, it gives CASKDANTGELFF.

This chain connects TRBV18 to TRBJ2-6; TRBD1 agrees at 8 bases. The junction had 2 bases not matched to a gene; V was cut back by 4 bases and J by 3 bases. CDR3 size: 15 residues. From germline, CDR1 is KGHSH and CDR2 LQKENI. The chain's CDR3 is CASSLRGRGANVLTF. CDR3 DNA: TGTGCCAGCTCACTCAGGGGGCGTGGGGCCAACGTCCTGACTTTC.

In this sample, this clone is medium-sized. The chain has TRBV20-1 and TRBJ1-1, with D unclear. V was trimmed by 6 bases and J by 6 bases, leaving 11 bases between them. In germline, CDR1 is DFQATT, CDR2 SNEGSKA (reference sequence). CDR3 length equals 11 residues. The CDR3 nucleotides are TGCAGTGCCCCAGTGACCGCTGAAGCTTTCTTT. Its translation: CSAPVTAEAFF.

V usage is TRBV30 and J usage is TRBJ2-7, with D maybe TRBD2 (5 bases). Trimming stripped 3 bases from V and 4 bases from J, with 19 bases between. Germline V gene data show CDR1 as GTSNPN and CDR2 as SVGIG (reference sequence). The CDR3 is 15 amino acids. CDR3: CAWSPSHGLLYEQYF. The CDR3 region has the DNA TGTGCCTGGAGCCCAAGCCATGGACTGCTGTACGAGCAGTACTTC.

V and J are TRBV12-1 and TRBJ1-1. TRBV12-1 is a pseudogene locus. This CDR3 has 15 amino acids. The CDR3 here is CASSPGGGTGTEAFF. For the CDR3, the DNA is TGTGCCAGCAGCCCCGGAGGAGGGACGGGCACTGAAGCTTTCTTT.

The V and J genes are TRBV7-6 and TRBJ2-3; 7 bases map to TRBD2. The V gene end was trimmed by 5 bases and the J gene end by 2 bases; junction bases not matched to a gene: 10. Germline CDR1 and CDR2: SGHVS and FNYEAQ. There are 16 residues in the CDR3. The CDR3 bases are TGTGCCAGCAGCCGTGTGGGAGCGGGGAACACAGATACGCAGTATTTT. Amino acids: CASSRVGAGNTDTQYF.

The gene calls are TRBV7-2 and TRBJ2-7, with 14 nucleotides matching TRBD2. Looked up from germline, CDR1 is SGHTA and CDR2 is FQGNSA. The CDR3 totals 14 residues. Losses at the gene ends were 5 bases for V and 11 bases for J; bases not matched to a gene: 8. The CDR3 loop is CASSPLGTSGSEYF. Written as DNA, the CDR3 is TGTGCCAGCAGCCCACTCGGGACTAGCGGGAGTGAGTACTTC.

This clone was counted a few times. The V and J genes are TRBV11-2 and TRBJ1-5; tentatively, D is TRBD1 (5 bases). The length of the CDR3 is 13 residues. Germline V gene lookup returns CDR1 SGHAT and CDR2 FQNNGV. V was clipped by 5 bases and J by 7 bases, with 12 bases between them. Here the CDR3 reads CASSTNQGQPQHF. The CDR3 DNA is TGTGCCAGCAGCACCAACCAGGGACAGCCCCAGCATTTT.

The chain joins TRBV27 to TRBJ2-3; 11 nucleotides line up with TRBD2. The V segment lost 5 bases and the J segment 0 bases; nucleotides outside the gene matches: 10. The CDR3 has 18 residues. In germline, CDR1 is MNHEY, CDR2 SMNVEV (reference sequence). The CDR3 is CASSHRTSGLSSTDTQYF. Written as DNA, the CDR3 is TGTGCCAGCAGTCATCGGACTAGCGGGCTATCTAGCACAGATACGCAGTATTTT.

CDR3 bases: TGTGCCAGCAGCTTGCGTCAGTGGGGAAATACCGGTCCAGATACGCAGTATTTT. It codes for CASSLRQWGNTGPDTQYF. The rearrangement uses TRBV5-4 and TRBJ2-3; no clear D. This CDR3 is 18 amino acids long. Trimming stripped 1 base from V and 4 bases from J, with 22 bases between. CDR1 is SGHNT, CDR2 YYREEE, per germline (reference sequence). Full variable domain (outside the CDR3, taken from reference TRBV5-4 and TRBJ2-3): ETGVTQSPTHLIKTRGQQVTLRCSSQSGHNTVSWYQQALGQGPQFIFQYYREEENGRGNFPPRFSGLQFPNYSSELNVNALELDDSALYLCASSLRQWGNTGPDTQYFGPGTRLTVL.

There are a few counts of this clone. This rearrangement joins TRBV10-3 to TRBJ2-1; TRBD2 might be the D (6 bases). CDR3 length: 11 amino acids. The germline V and J ends were trimmed by 4 bases and 15 bases, with 13 bases remaining between them. Per germline, CDR1 ENHRY and CDR2 SYGVKD. CDR3 DNA sequence: TGTGCCATCAGTGGCGGGGCTAGCATGTTCTTC. Protein product: CAISGGASMFF.

This clone was detected once. The V call is TRBV11-3, the J call TRBJ2-7, with TRBD2 matching over 9 bases. There are 15 residues in the CDR3. The ends lost 5 bases at V and 5 bases at J; junction bases unmatched: 10. CDR1 SGHNT and CDR2 YENEEA come from the germline V gene. CDR3 nucleotide sequence: TGTGCCAGCAGCCCAGGCGCTAGCGGGATCGACGAGCAGTACTTC. Amino acids: CASSPGASGIDEQYF.

This rearrangement joins TRBV7-2 to TRBJ1-2; D unclear. CDR1 SGHTA and CDR2 FQGNSA come from the germline V gene. The CDR3 spans 14 residues. The ends were cut back, 3 bases at V and 3 bases at J, with 11 bases in the middle. The CDR3 protein is CASSLSGRDYGYTF. The CDR3 nucleotides are TGTGCCAGCAGCTTGAGTGGTAGGGACTATGGCTACACCTTC. Variable domain in full (rest from reference TRBV7-2 and TRBJ1-2): GAGVSQSPSNKVTEKGKDVELRCDPISGHTALYWYRQSLGQGLEFLIYFQGNSAPDKSGLPSDRFSAERTGGSVSTLTIQRTQQEDSAVYLCASSLSGRDYGYTFGSGTRLTVV.

The chain combines TRBV7-8 with TRBJ2-1, with D perhaps TRBD1 (6 bases). Germline V CDR1 and CDR2: SGHVS, FQNEAQ. The V gene lost 1 base and the J gene lost 2 bases, with 9 bases spanning the gap. This CDR3 is 15 amino acids long. Here the CDR3 reads CASSLVGATYNEQFF. The CDR3 DNA is TGTGCCAGCAGCTTAGTGGGGGCCACCTACAATGAGCAGTTCTTC.

This clone appeared a few times. This chain connects TRBV5-7 to TRBJ2-3, with D tentatively TRBD2 (6 bases). TRBV5-7 is recorded as an ORF, its role being uncertain. This CDR3 is built from 14 residues. V was clipped by 2 bases and J by 2 bases, with 9 bases between them. CDR3 bases: TGTGCCAGCAGCTTAGAGCGGGCCACAGATACGCAGTATTTT. It specifies CASSLERATDTQYF.

V is TRBV2 and J is TRBJ2-6; no firm D call. CDR3 size: 12 residues. CDR1 and CDR2 (germline): SNHLY, FYNNEI. Trimming took 8 bases from V and 2 from J, leaving 4 bases between them. The DNA of the CDR3 is TGTGCCAGCTCGGCTGGGGCCAACGTCCTGACTTTC. This codes for CASSAGANVLTF.

The gene calls are TRBV11-2 and TRBJ2-1; no clear D. The germline CDR1 and CDR2 sequences are SGHAT and FQNNGV. This CDR3 spans 12 amino acids. V was trimmed by 1 base and J by 8 bases, leaving 6 bases between them. CDR3 nucleotide sequence: TGTGCCAGCAGCTTAGTTGCGGATGAGCAGTTCTTC. It specifies CASSLVADEQFF.

Notes on this clone: Distinct nucleotide sequences in the sample also encode this CDR3. The V call is TRBV11-2, the J call TRBJ2-1; 11 bases fit TRBD2. Per the germline V gene, CDR1 is SGHAT and CDR2 is FQNNGV. The junction had 2 bases not matched to a gene; V was cut back by 3 bases and J by 4 bases. The CDR3 is made up of 15 amino acids. The CDR3 bases are TGTGCCAGCAGCTTTGGGACTAGCGGTTACAATGAGCAGTTCTTC. It translates to CASSFGTSGYNEQFF.

This clone was seen only a few times. J is TRBJ1-2 and V is TRBV5-4; D remains unclear. The V gene's germline CDR1 is SGHNT and CDR2 YYREEE (reference sequence). The V and J ends lost 4 bases and 4 bases respectively, with 8 bases between them. The CDR3 runs 12 residues. CDR3 nucleotide sequence: TGTGCCAGCAGCGCGACGGTCTATGGCTACACCTTC. As protein: CASSATVYGYTF. Looking up the rest from reference TRBV5-4 and TRBJ1-2 gives the full variable domain: ETGVTQSPTHLIKTRGQQVTLRCSSQSGHNTVSWYQQALGQGPQFIFQYYREEENGRGNFPPRFSGLQFPNYSSELNVNALELDDSALYLCASSATVYGYTFGSGTRLTVV.

This chain links TRBV6-1 with TRBJ1-6, with D maybe TRBD1 (5 bases). CDR3 length equals 15 residues. Germline V gives CDR1 MNHNS, CDR2 SASEGT. Trimming took 0 bases from V and 10 from J, leaving 13 bases between them. The CDR3 DNA reads as TGTGCCAGCAGTGAAGCGGGCAGGGAGTGGTCACCCCTCCACTTT. This sequence encodes CASSEAGREWSPLHF.